Following are 12 T cell receptor beta chains from one sample sequenced in a study of shared clonotypes between healthy human individuals. The assay was immunoSEQ multiplex PCR, and TCRdb's table has in-frame clones only and misses some. There are 780,000 or so clones in the sample; about two thirds occur only once, and roughly 1.8% lies in the top ten. The material sequenced was memory CD4+ T cells sorted from blood. Subset defined: CD45RA-negative fraction. The receptor set was obtained from a young woman in good health.

This rearrangement joins TRBV7-8 to TRBJ2-7, with TRBD2 as a possible D gene (7 bases). This CDR3 is 15 amino acids long. Trimming removed 8 bases at V and 1 base at J, with 18 bases between. Per germline, CDR1 SGHVS and CDR2 FQNEAQ. For the CDR3, the DNA is TGTGCCAGCTCCCGCAGGGAGGGGGTTTCCTACGAGCAGTACTTC. It specifies CASSRREGVSYEQYF.

In this sample, this clone turned up a few times. This chain connects TRBV19 to TRBJ1-1; D gene unclear. The CDR3 is 17 residues long. Deletions cut 3 bases from V and 3 bases from J, with 20 bases between. Germline-derived CDR1 and CDR2 are LNHDA and SQIVND (reference sequence). The CDR3 nucleotides are TGTGCCAGTAGTATTAAGAGACGGCTAAAAGGCCACACTGAAGCTTTCTTT. It translates to CASSIKRRLKGHTEAFF.

The chain joins TRBV27 to TRBJ2-3; 12 nucleotides match TRBD2. Unmatched junction bases numbered 3, after V lost 2 bases and J lost 6 bases. CDR1 and CDR2 from the germline V gene are MNHEY and SMNVEV (reference sequence). The CDR3 is 15 residues long. The CDR3 region is CASSLLAGGSDTQYF. The CDR3 DNA is TGTGCCAGCAGTTTACTAGCGGGAGGGTCTGATACGCAGTATTTT.

The rearrangement links TRBV11-2 to TRBJ2-7; TRBD2 matches at 12 bases. The CDR3 length is 19 residues. V lost 5 bases, J lost 4 bases, and 18 bases stayed unmatched. Germline V gene data show CDR1 as SGHAT and CDR2 as FQNNGV. The CDR3 here is CASSPRSGVTSGSTYEQYF. DNA for the CDR3: TGTGCCAGCAGCCCACGTTCAGGGGTGACTAGCGGGAGTACTTACGAGCAGTACTTC.

This clone has only a few counts. This chain connects TRBV19 to TRBJ1-5, with TRBD1 as a possible D gene (5 bases). The CDR3 spans 16 residues. The germline V gene encodes CDR1 LNHDA and CDR2 SQIVND (reference sequence). The V end was cut by 1 base, the J end by 9 bases, with 19 bases between. CDR3 region: CASSIGGSGGGLPQHF. Here the CDR3 DNA reads TGTGCCAGTAGTATAGGGGGCAGCGGTGGAGGTTTGCCCCAGCATTTT.

V usage is TRBV5-1 and J usage is TRBJ2-1, with D perhaps matching TRBD2 (6 bases). With 0 bases removed from V and 10 bases from J, the gap between germline ends came to 17 bases. Per germline, CDR1 SGHRS and CDR2 YFSETQ. The CDR3 covers 15 residues. CDR3 loop: CASSLAAAGRNEQFF. DNA for the CDR3: TGCGCCAGCAGCTTGGCCGCGGCGGGAAGGAACGAGCAGTTCTTC.

This clone was counted only a few times. The chain combines TRBV7-9 with TRBJ2-6, with 8 bases lining up with TRBD2. The CDR3 has 17 residues. V lost 5 bases, J lost 1 base, and 7 bases stayed unmatched. Per the germline V gene, CDR1 is SEHNR and CDR2 is FQNEAQ (reference sequence). CDR3 nucleotides: TGTGCCAGCAGCCCATCGGCGGGGGGTTCTGGGGCCAACGTCCTGACTTTC. Its protein product is CASSPSAGGSGANVLTF.

This chain uses TRBV2 with TRBJ2-7; 7 positions agree with TRBD1. Trimming cost V 5 bases and J 3 bases; bases outside gene matches: 7. Germline assignment: CDR1 SNHLY and CDR2 FYNNEI. The CDR3 runs 14 residues. CDR3 protein: CASSRTGRSYEQYF. In DNA form, the CDR3 reads TGTGCCAGCAGTAGGACAGGCCGGAGCTACGAGCAGTACTTC.

The gene calls are TRBV15 and TRBJ2-6, with 7 nucleotides matching TRBD1. CDR3 length equals 16 residues. In germline, CDR1 is LNHNV, CDR2 YYDKDF (reference sequence). V shed 3 bases and J 2 bases; nucleotides not matched to a gene: 4. The CDR3 sequence is CATSRAGGAGANVLTF. The CDR3 DNA sequence: TGTGCCACCAGCAGGGCAGGGGGAGCTGGGGCCAACGTCCTGACTTTC.

This clone has only a few counts. The genes are TRBV27 and TRBJ2-2; TRBD2 matches 14 bases. CDR1 is MNHEY and CDR2 is SMNVEV in the germline V gene (reference sequence). This CDR3 comprises 15 residues. With V trimmed by 6 bases and J by 7 bases, 4 bases remained unmatched. CDR3 sequence: CASSAGLAGVGELFF. The CDR3 nucleotides read TGTGCCAGCAGCGCGGGACTAGCGGGAGTCGGGGAGCTGTTTTTT.

In its sample, this clone was seen a few times. This chain links TRBV15 with TRBJ1-3; 9 nucleotides match TRBD1. CDR1 and CDR2 (germline): LNHNV, YYDKDF (reference sequence). This CDR3 spans 18 amino acids. The trim removed 0 bases at V and 2 bases at J, leaving 8 bases unmatched. The CDR3 here is CATSRDTSDRGTGNTIYF. The CDR3, as DNA: TGTGCCACCAGCAGAGATACCTCAGACAGGGGGACTGGAAACACCATATATTTT.

The rearrangement joins TRBV11-3 to TRBJ2-1, with D perhaps TRBD1 or TRBD2 (5 bases each). The CDR3 extends over 15 amino acids. Trimming cost V 1 base and J 6 bases, with 13 bases left between them. The germline V gene has CDR1 SGHNT and CDR2 YENEEA. For the CDR3, the DNA is TGTGCCAGCAGCTTAGGGGGGAATCCAGTCAATGAGCAGTTCTTC. Its translation: CASSLGGNPVNEQFF.